The T cell receptor beta chain under discussion was sequenced for a study of Ad26.COV2.S vaccination and SARS-CoV-2 variants. The CDR3 extends over 14 amino acids. Germline CDR1 and CDR2: SEHNR and FQNEAQ (reference sequence). Unmatched junction bases numbered 7, after V lost 5 bases and J lost 4 bases. Clones were read by immunoSEQ multiplex PCR, and TCRdb kept only the in-frame ones, dropping some. Seen here are some 320,000 clones, about 82% observed once, and the top ten hold approximately 2.2%. Study conclusions and caveats: Post-vaccination breadth of spike-specific CD8+ and CD4+ T cell responses was reportedly substantial.

Indicated treatment: roughly 20 received Ad26.COV2.S at low or high dose, single or two shots; about 5 received placebo; per-sample allocation not given. Following the first vaccine or placebo injection, samples were taken on day 63. About this clone: No antigen is known for it.

This sequence was found in a person between 18 and 65 years old who received the Ad26.COV2.S COVID-19 vaccine or a placebo. Sequenced material: peripheral blood, taken in a trial of Ad26.COV2.S vaccine versus placebo. The rearrangement joins TRBV7-9 to TRBJ1-2, with 7 positions matching TRBD1. In nucleotides, the CDR3 is TGTGCCAGCAGCGCGCCCGGGACAGCCTATGGCTACACCTTC. It yields the protein CASSAPGTAYGYTF.